This T cell receptor beta chain is drawn from a study of T cell responses to AZD1222 COVID-19 vaccine. Study outcomes and limitations: Two AZD1222 doses significantly raised spike-specific TCR breadth and depth over controls. Among vaccine-associated CD4 TCRs, coverage spanned spike, with dominance at 160-218 and 743-854. Baseline testing showed seropositivity in only five to seven AZD1222 recipients.

Looked up from germline, CDR1 is MNHEY and CDR2 is SVGAGI. The CDR3 totals 14 residues. Trimming removed 7 bases from V and 2 bases from J, with 11 bases in between. Produced via immunoSEQ multiplex PCR; TCRdb's table is partial and in-frame only. The data show about 130,000 clones, with approximately 90% seen just once and less than 9% held by the top ten. For this clone: Its specificity is not known.

The V call is TRBV6-5, the J call TRBJ1-4; D is perhaps TRBD1 (5 bases). The receptor was derived from an adult in good health. The source was peripheral blood, collected on day 0 of AZD1222 vaccination. CDR3 protein: CASIGAGTNEKLFF. CDR3 sequence (DNA): TGTGCCAGCATTGGGGCAGGGACTAATGAAAAACTGTTTTTT.